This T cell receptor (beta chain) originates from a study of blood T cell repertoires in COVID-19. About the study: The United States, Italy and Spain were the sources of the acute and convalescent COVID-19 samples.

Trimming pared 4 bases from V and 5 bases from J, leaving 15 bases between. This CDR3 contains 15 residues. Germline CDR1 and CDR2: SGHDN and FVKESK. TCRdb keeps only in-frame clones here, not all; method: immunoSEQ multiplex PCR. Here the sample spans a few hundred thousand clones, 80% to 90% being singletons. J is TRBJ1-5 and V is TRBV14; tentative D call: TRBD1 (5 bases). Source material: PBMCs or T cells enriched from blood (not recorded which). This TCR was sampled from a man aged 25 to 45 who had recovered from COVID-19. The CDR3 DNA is TGTGCCAGCAGCCGAGCGACAGAGAGGCATCAGCCCCAGCATTTT. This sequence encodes CASSRATERHQPQHF. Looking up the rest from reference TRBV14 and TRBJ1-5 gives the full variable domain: EAGVTQFPSHSVIEKGQTVTLRCDPISGHDNLYWYRRVMGKEIKFLLHFVKESKQDESGMPNNRFLAERTGGTYSTLKVQPAELEDSGVYFCASSRATERHQPQHFGDGTRLSIL.